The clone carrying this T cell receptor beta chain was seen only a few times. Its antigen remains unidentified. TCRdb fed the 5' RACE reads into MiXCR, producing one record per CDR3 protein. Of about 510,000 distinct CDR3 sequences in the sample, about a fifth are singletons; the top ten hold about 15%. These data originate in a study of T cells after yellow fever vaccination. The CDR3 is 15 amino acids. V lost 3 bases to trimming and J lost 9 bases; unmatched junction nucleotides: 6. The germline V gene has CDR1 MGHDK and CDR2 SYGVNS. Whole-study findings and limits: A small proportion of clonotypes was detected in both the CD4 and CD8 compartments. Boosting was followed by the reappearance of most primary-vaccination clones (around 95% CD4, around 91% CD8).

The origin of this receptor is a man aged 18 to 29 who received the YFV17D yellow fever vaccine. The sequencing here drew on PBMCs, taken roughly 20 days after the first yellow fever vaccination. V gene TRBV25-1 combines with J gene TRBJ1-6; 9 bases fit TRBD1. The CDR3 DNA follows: TGTGCCAGCAGTGAGCAGGGACAGGGTTTTTCACCCCTCCACTTT. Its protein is CASSEQGQGFSPLHF.